The 8 T cell receptor beta chains below were found in one sample sequenced in a study of blood T cell repertoires in COVID-19. Profiling relied on immunoSEQ multiplex PCR, and the TCRdb table lists in-frame clones only, not all of them. The sample consists of 200,000 to 250,000 clones, under 85% of them appearing once. Sequenced: peripheral blood. These receptors were collected from a human donor in a cohort sampled during active COVID-19.

Many counts were recorded for this clone. V is TRBV7-9 and J is TRBJ1-1; TRBD1 matches at 9 bases. J gave up 11 bases and V 6 bases, and 7 bases lay outside the gene matches. CDR3 length: 12 amino acids. The V gene's germline CDR1 is SEHNR and CDR2 FQNEAQ (reference sequence). The CDR3 protein is CASRPNRGPAFF. In DNA, the CDR3 is TGTGCCAGCAGACCGAACAGGGGGCCGGCTTTCTTT.

V usage is TRBV28 and J usage is TRBJ2-4; tentative D call: TRBD1 (5 bases). The V end was cut by 4 bases, the J end by 8 bases, with 15 bases between. The CDR3 runs 14 residues. CDR1 MDHEN and CDR2 SYDVKM come from the germline V gene. CDR3 sequence reads: CASSSYRPDHIQYF. The CDR3 DNA reads as TGTGCCAGCAGTTCTTACAGGCCCGACCACATTCAGTACTTC.

The J gene is TRBJ1-1, the V gene TRBV12-3 or TRBV12-4; possibly TRBD1 for D (5 bases). V lost 8 bases and J 2 bases, leaving 12 bases between the germline ends. The CDR3 is made up of 13 amino acids. In DNA, the CDR3 is TGTGCCAGCGTCGCAGGGCTTAACACTGAAGCTTTCTTT. Translating it yields CASVAGLNTEAFF.

The chain couples TRBV2 to TRBJ1-4; D is unclear. This CDR3 has 14 amino acids. The germline V gene encodes CDR1 SNHLY and CDR2 FYNNEI. The V end lost 4 bases, the J end lost 0 bases, and 6 bases lay between the germline ends. The CDR3 nucleotides read TGTGCCAGCAGTGGGCCCGCAACTAATGAAAAACTGTTTTTT. Its protein is CASSGPATNEKLFF.

The V and J genes are TRBV27 and TRBJ2-7; TRBD2 might be the D (7 bases). The CDR3 length is 14 residues. Trimming removed 2 bases at V and 5 bases at J, with 13 bases between. From germline, CDR1 is MNHEY and CDR2 SMNVEV (reference sequence). CDR3 in DNA: TGTGCCAGCAGTTTAAATAGGGGGGGCCACGAGCAGTACTTC. Translated: CASSLNRGGHEQYF.

The J gene is TRBJ2-5, the V gene TRBV14, with TRBD2 matching 9 bases. Germline CDR1 reads SGHDN; CDR2 reads FVKESK. The CDR3 covers 15 residues. The J segment lost 2 bases and the V segment lost 2 bases, leaving 3 bases of the junction unmatched. For the CDR3, the DNA is TGTGCCAGCAGCCAAAGCAGCGGGGGGCAAGAGACCCAGTACTTC. Its translation: CASSQSSGGQETQYF.

The rearrangement joins TRBV5-1 to TRBJ2-1; TRBD1 agrees at 9 bases. The CDR3 runs to 16 residues. Trimming took 3 bases from V and 4 from J; bases not matched to a gene: 8. The germline V gene has CDR1 SGHRS and CDR2 YFSETQ. The CDR3 coding sequence is TGCGCCAGCAGCTCGGAAGACAGGGGGAATTACAATGAGCAGTTCTTC. This translates into CASSSEDRGNYNEQFF.

J is TRBJ2-1 and V is TRBV19; D perhaps matches TRBD1 (6 bases). The CDR3 length is 14 residues. The V end lost 6 bases, the J end lost 5 bases, and 14 bases lay between the germline ends. Germline values: CDR1 LNHDA, CDR2 SQIVND (reference sequence). Here the CDR3 DNA reads TGTGCCAGTAGGGGGACACGCAGAGACAATGAGCAGTTCTTC. Protein sequence: CASRGTRRDNEQFF.